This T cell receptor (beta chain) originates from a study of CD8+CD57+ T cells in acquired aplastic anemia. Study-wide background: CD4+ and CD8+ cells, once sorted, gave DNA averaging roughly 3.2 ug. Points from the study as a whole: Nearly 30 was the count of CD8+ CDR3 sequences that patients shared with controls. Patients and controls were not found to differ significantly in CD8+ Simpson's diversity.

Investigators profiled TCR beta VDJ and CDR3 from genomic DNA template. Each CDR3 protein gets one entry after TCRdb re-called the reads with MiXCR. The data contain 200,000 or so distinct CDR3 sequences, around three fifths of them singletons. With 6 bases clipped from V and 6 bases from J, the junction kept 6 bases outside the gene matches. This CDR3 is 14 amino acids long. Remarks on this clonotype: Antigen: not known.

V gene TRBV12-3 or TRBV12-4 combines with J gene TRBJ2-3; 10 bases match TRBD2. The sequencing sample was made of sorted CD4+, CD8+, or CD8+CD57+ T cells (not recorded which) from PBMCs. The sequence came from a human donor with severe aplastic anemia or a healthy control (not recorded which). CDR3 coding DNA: TGTGCCAGCAGACCCACTAGCGGGATTGATACGCAGTATTTT. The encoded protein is CASRPTSGIDTQYF.